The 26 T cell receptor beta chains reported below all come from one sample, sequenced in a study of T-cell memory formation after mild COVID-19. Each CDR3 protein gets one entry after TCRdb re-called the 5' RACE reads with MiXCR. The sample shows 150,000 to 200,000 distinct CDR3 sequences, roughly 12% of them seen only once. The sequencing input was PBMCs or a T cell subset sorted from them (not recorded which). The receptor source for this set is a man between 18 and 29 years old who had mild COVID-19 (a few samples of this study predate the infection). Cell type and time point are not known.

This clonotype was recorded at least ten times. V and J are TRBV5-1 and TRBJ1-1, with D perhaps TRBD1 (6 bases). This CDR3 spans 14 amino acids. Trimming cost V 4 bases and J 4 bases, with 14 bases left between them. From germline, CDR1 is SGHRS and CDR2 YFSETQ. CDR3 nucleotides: TGCGCCAGCAGCCTCCAGGGGTACCGCACTGAAGCTTTCTTT. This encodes CASSLQGYRTEAFF.

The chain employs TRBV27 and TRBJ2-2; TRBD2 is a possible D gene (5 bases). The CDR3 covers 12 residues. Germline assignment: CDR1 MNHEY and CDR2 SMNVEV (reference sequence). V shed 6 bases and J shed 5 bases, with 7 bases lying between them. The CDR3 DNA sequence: TGTGCCAGCAGGAGGGAAACCGGGGAGCTGTTTTTT. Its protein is CASRRETGELFF.

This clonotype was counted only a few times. CDR3 loop: CASSGGGAGTDTQYF. The CDR3 nucleotides are TGCGCCAGCAGTGGCGGGGGGGCCGGCACAGATACGCAGTATTTT. This chain connects TRBV10-2 to TRBJ2-3; 9 bases agree with TRBD2. J was trimmed by 1 base and V by 4 bases; bases with no gene match: 3. In germline, CDR1 is WSHSY, CDR2 SAAADI. The CDR3 runs 15 residues.

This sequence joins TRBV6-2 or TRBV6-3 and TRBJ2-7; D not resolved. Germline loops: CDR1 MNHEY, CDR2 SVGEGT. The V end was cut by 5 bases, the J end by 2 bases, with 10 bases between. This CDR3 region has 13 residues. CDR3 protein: CASSARQTYEQYF. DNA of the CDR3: TGTGCCAGCAGTGCACGTCAGACCTACGAGCAGTACTTC.

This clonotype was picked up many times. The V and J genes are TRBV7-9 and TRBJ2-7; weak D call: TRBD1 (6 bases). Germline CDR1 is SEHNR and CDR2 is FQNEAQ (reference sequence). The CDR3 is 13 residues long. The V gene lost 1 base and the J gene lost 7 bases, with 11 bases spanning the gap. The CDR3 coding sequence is TGTGCCAGCAGCTTAGGGGGGACATTGGAGCAGTACGTC. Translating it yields CASSLGGTLEQYV.

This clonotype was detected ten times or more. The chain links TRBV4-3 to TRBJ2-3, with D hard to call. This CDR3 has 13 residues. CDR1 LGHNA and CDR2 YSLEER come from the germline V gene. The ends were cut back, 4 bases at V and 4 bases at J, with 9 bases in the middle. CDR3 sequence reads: CASSPRHPDTQYF. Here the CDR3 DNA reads TGCGCCAGCAGCCCACGACACCCAGATACGCAGTATTTT.

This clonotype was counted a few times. CDR3 in amino acids: CASSQDWSSRAQFF. The DNA of the CDR3 is TGTGCCAGCAGCCAAGATTGGTCTTCGCGGGCCCAGTTCTTC. The V and J genes are TRBV3-1 and TRBJ2-1; possibly TRBD2 for D (5 bases). Germline V lookup: CDR1 LGHDT, CDR2 YNNKEL (reference sequence). Trimming left V 0 bases short and J 13 bases short, with 16 bases between. The CDR3 has 14 amino acids.

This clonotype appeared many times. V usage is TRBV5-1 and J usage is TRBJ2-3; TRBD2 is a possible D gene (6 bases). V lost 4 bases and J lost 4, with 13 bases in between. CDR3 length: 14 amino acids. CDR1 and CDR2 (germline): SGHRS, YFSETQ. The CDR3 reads CASSPPTGADTQYF. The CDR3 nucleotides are TGCGCCAGCAGCCCCCCGACGGGGGCAGATACGCAGTATTTT.

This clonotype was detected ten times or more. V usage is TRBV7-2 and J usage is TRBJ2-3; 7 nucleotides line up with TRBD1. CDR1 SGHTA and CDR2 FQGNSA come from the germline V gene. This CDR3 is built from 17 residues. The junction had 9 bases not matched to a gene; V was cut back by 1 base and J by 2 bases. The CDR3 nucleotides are TGTGCCAGCAGCTTAGTTTATAGGACAGGACACACAGATACGCAGTATTTT. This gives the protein CASSLVYRTGHTDTQYF.

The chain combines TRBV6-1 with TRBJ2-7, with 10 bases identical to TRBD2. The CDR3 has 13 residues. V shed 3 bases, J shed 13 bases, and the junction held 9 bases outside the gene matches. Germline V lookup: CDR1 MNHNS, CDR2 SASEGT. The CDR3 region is CASSEVTSGWLYV. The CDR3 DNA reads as TGTGCCAGCAGTGAGGTGACTAGCGGGTGGCTATACGTC.

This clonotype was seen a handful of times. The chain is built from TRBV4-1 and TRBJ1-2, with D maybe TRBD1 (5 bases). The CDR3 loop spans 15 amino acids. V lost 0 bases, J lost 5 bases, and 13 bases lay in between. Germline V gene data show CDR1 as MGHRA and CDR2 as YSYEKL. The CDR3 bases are TGCGCCAGCAGCCAAGAGAGAGGGGTTGGGTATGGCTACACCTTC. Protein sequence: CASSQERGVGYGYTF.

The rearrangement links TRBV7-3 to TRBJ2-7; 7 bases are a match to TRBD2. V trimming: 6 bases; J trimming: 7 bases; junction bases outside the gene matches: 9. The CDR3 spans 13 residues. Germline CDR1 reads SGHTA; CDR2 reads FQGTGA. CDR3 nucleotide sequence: TGTGCCAGCAGTCAAGGTCAAGCGGGGGAGCAGTACGTC. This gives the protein CASSQGQAGEQYV.

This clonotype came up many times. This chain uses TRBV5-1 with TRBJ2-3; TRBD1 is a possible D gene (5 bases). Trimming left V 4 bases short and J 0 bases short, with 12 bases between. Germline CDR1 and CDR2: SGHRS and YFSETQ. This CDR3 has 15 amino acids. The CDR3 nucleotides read TGCGCCAGCAGCCAACAGACAGCTAGCACAGATACGCAGTATTTT. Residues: CASSQQTASTDTQYF.

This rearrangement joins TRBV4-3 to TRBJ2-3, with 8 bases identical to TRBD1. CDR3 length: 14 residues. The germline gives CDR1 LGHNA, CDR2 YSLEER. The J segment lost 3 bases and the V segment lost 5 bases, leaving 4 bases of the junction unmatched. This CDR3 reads CASSWDRLTDTQYF. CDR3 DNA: TGCGCCAGCAGCTGGGACAGGTTGACAGATACGCAGTATTTT.

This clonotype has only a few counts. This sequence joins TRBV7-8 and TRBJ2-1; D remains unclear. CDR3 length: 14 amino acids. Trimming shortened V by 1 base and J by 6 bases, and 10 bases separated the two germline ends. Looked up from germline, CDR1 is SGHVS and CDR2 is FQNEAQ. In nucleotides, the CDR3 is TGTGCCAGCAGCTTAGTGTCCCACAGCAATGAGCAGTTCTTC. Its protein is CASSLVSHSNEQFF.

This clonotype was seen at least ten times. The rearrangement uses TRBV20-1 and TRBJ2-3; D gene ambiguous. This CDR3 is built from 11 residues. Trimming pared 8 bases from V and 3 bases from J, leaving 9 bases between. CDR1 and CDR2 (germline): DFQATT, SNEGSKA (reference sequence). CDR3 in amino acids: CSCRPTDTQYF. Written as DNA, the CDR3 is TGCAGTTGCCGGCCGACAGATACGCAGTATTTT.

The CDR3 DNA reads as TGCGCCAGCAGCACCGGCGGACAGGGGGCTCACAATGAGCAGTTCTTC. Its protein product is CASSTGGQGAHNEQFF. The V gene is TRBV5-1, the J gene TRBJ2-1; TRBD1 matches 11 bases. The V segment lost 4 bases and the J segment 5 bases; nucleotides outside the gene matches: 8. The CDR3 is 16 residues long. Germline CDR1 is SGHRS and CDR2 is YFSETQ.

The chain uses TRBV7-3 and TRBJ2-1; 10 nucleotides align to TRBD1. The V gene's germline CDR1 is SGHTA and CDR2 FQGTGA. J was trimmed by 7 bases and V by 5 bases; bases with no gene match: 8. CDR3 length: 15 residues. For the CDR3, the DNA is TGTGCCAGCAGCATAAACCGGGACAGGGGAAATGAGCAGTTCTTC. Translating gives CASSINRDRGNEQFF.

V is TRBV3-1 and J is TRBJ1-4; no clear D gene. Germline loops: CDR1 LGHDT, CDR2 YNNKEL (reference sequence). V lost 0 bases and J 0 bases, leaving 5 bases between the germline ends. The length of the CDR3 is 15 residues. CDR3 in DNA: TGTGCCAGCAGCCAAGATCTGGCAACTAATGAAAAACTGTTTTTT. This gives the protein CASSQDLATNEKLFF.

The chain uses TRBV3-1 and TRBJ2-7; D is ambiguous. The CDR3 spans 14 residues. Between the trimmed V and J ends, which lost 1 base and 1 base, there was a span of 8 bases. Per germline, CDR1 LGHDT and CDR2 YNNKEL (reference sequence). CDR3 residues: CASSQGQASYEQYF. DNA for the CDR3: TGTGCCAGCAGCCAAGGGCAGGCGTCCTACGAGCAGTACTTC.

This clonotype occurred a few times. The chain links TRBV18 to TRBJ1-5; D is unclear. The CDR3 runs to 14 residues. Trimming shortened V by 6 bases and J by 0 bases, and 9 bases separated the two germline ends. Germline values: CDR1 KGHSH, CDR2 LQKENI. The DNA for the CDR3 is TGTGCCAGCTCGCCCCTCTCTAGCAATCAGCCCCAGCATTTT. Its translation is CASSPLSSNQPQHF.

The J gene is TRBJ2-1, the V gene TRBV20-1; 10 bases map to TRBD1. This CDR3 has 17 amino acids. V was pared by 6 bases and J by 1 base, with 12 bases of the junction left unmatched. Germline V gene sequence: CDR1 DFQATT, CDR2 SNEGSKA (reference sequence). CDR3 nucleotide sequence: TGCAGTGCGTCGGCCGACAGGGGGCCTGAGTCCTACAATGAGCAGTTCTTC. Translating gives CSASADRGPESYNEQFF.

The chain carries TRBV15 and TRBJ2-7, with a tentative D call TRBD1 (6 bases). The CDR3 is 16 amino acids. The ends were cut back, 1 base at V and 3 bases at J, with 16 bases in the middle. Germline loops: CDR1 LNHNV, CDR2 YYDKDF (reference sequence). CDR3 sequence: CATSRGLTGSHYEQYF. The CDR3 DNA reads TGTGCCACCAGCAGAGGGCTAACAGGGAGCCACTACGAGCAGTACTTC.

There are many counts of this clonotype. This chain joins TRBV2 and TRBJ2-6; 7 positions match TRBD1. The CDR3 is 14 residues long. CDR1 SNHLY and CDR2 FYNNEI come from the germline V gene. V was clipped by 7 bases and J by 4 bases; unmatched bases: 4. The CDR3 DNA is TGTGCCAGCAAGCAGGGGGTAGGGGCCAACGTCCTGACTTTC. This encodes CASKQGVGANVLTF.

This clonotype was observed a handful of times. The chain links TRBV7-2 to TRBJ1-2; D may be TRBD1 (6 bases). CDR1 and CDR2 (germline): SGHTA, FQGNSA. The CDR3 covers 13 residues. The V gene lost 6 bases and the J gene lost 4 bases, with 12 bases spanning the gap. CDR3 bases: TGTGCCAGCAGAGCCGCGGGGGCCTATGGCTACACCTTC. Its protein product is CASRAAGAYGYTF.

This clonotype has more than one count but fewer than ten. Here the CDR3 DNA reads TGCGCCAGCAGCCTGGAGACCCGAGGAGCGCAGTATTTT. It translates to CASSLETRGAQYF. The rearrangement joins TRBV5-1 to TRBJ2-3; no firm D call. With 4 bases removed from V and 10 bases from J, the gap between germline ends came to 16 bases. The V gene's germline CDR1 is SGHRS and CDR2 YFSETQ. The length of the CDR3 is 13 residues. The full variable domain, completed using reference TRBV5-1 and TRBJ2-3, is KAGVTQTPRYLIKTRGQQVTLSCSPISGHRSVSWYQQTPGQGLQFLFEYFSETQRNKGNFPGRFSGRQFSNSRSEMNVSTLELGDSALYLCASSLETRGAQYFGPGTRLTVL.